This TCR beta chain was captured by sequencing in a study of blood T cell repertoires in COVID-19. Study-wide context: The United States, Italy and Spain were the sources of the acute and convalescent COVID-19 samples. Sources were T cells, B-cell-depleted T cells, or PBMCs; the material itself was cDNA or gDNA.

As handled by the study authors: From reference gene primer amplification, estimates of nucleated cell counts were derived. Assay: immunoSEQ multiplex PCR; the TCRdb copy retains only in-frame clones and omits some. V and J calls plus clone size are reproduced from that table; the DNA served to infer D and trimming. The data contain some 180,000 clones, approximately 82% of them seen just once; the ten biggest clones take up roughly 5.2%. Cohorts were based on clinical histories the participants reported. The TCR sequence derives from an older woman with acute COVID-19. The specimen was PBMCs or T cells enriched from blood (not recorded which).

The CDR3 DNA follows: TGTGCCAGCAGGATAGGGGGGAACACTGAAGCTTTCTTT. It yields the protein CASRIGGNTEAFF. The chain is built from TRBV6-5 and TRBJ1-1; tentative D call: TRBD1 (6 bases). V dropped 6 bases and J dropped 1 base, with 9 bases sitting between them. CDR3 length: 13 residues. Germline assignment: CDR1 MNHEY and CDR2 SVGAGI.